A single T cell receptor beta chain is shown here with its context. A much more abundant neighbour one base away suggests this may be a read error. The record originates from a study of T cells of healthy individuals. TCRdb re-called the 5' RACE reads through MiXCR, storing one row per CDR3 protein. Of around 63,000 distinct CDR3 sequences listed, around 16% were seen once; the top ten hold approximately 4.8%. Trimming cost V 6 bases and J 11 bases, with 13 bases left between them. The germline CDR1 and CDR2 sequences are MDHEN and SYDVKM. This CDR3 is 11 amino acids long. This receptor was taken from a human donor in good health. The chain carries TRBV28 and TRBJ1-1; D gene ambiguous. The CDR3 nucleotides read TGTGCCAGCAGCAGACGCGGGCGTGCTTTCTTT. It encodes CASSRRGRAFF. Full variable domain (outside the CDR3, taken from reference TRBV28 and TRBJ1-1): DVKVTQSSRYLVKRTGEKVFLECVQDMDHENMFWYRQDPGLGLRLIYFSYDVKMKEKGDIPEGYSVSREKKERFSLILESASTNQTSMYLCASSRRGRAFFGQGTRLTVV.